The rows below give T cell receptor beta chains drawn from one sample of a study of molecular identifiers for immune sequencing clone quantification. TCRdb re-analysed the PCR reads in MiXCR, keeping a single row per CDR3 protein. The table includes about 320,000 distinct CDR3 sequences, about a fifth detected once. Material for sequencing was naive CD8+ T cells from blood, with Jurkat cell RNA spiked in. These receptors came from a human donor in good health. Some libraries in this study had Jurkat cell RNA spiked in. Both conserved end residues are part of each CDR3. D genes are given only for firm matches. Clone size appears in some rows only: once, few, many, or a class for an expanded clone.

TRBJ2-3 TRBD2 TRBV4-3 few TGCGCCAGCAGCCAAGATTATCCTAGCGGGGGCTCTAGCACAGATACGCAGTATTTT CASSQDYPSGGSSTDTQYF
TRBJ1-1 . TRBV7-9 many TGTGCCAGCAGCTCCCCGGACGGGGCGAGCACTGAAGCTTTCTTT CASSSPDGASTEAFF
TRBJ2-2 TRBD2 TRBV29-1 many TGCAGCGTCGCGAATAGCGGGGGGGAGAACACCGGGGAGCTGTTTTTT CSVANSGGENTGELFF
TRBJ1-1 . TRBV12-3/TRBV12-4 many TGTGCCAGCCGAGACACCGGACTCCCATCTGAAGCTTTCTTT CASRDTGLPSEAFF
TRBJ2-3 . TRBV27 . TGTGCCAGCAGTTTAATGGGGGGAGCAGATACGCAGTATTTT CASSLMGGADTQYF
TRBJ1-5 . TRBV12-3/TRBV12-4 many TGTGCCAGCAGTTTTCGGGCTCCAGGGCAGCCCCAGCATTTT CASSFRAPGQPQHF
TRBJ2-7 TRBD1 TRBV6-5 many TGTGCCACCGGGACAGGGCCCTACGAGCAGTACTTC CATGTGPYEQYF
TRBJ1-1 TRBD1 TRBV2 . TGTGCCAGACGTGAAACGGGACAGGGGGCCACTGAAGCTTTCTTT CARRETGQGATEAFF
TRBJ2-7 . TRBV2 . TGTGCCAGCAGTGAAGCGCTTGGGGCCTCCTACGAGCAGTACTTC CASSEALGASYEQYF
TRBJ1-1 TRBD1 TRBV7-9 . TGTGCCAGCAGCTTCGGGACAGGGGTTCCTGAAGCTTTCTTT CASSFGTGVPEAFF
TRBJ1-5 . TRBV4-3 . TGCGCCAGCAGCCAAGATCCCTCTAGCAATCAGCCCCAGCGTTTT CASSQDPSSNQPQRF
TRBJ2-5 . TRBV3-1 many TGTGCCAGCAGCCATGCCTGGGACTTGCAAGAGACCCAGTACTTC CASSHAWDLQETQYF
TRBJ2-3 . TRBV11-2 few TGTGCCAGCAGCTTTGGGGATGCGACAGATACGCAGTATTTT CASSFGDATDTQYF
TRBJ2-7 TRBD2 TRBV19 . TGTGCCAGTAGTGTCGGACTAGTTGACGAGCAGTACTTC CASSVGLVDEQYF
TRBJ1-5 . TRBV6-2/TRBV6-3 many TGTGCCAGCAATCACGGCAGGCCAAATCAGCCCCAGCATTTT CASNHGRPNQPQHF
TRBJ1-1 . TRBV29-1 many TGCAGCGTTGACAGGGAAGACCCGAACACTGAAGCTTTCTTT CSVDREDPNTEAFF
TRBJ2-2 TRBD2 TRBV24-1 many TGTGCCACCAGTGACTACTCGGGACTAGCGGGCCGGACGTCCGGGGAGCTGTTTTTT CATSDYSGLAGRTSGELFF
TRBJ2-3 TRBD2 TRBV9 many TGTGCCAGCCAACTAGCGGGGGACACAGATACGCAGTATTTT CASQLAGDTDTQYF
TRBJ1-1 TRBD1 TRBV7-9 few TGTGCCAGCAGCCACCGCGTTGGGCGACAGGGGGTAAACACTGAAGCTTTCTTT CASSHRVGRQGVNTEAFF
TRBJ2-1 . TRBV7-6 . TGTACCAGCAGCCCGGGAACACTCGAGCAGTTCTTC CTSSPGTLEQFF
TRBJ2-5 TRBD1 TRBV27 many TGTGCCAGCAGTACTCAACAGGGGGGCCTGGAGACCCAGTACTTC CASSTQQGGLETQYF
TRBJ1-5 . TRBV27 . TGTGCCAGCAGTTTTTCAGGACTGGTAAATCAGCCCCAGCATTTT CASSFSGLVNQPQHF
TRBJ2-3 TRBD2 TRBV5-1 many TGCGCCAGCAGCATGTCGTGGACTAGCGGGGGGAGCACAGATACGCAGTATTTT CASSMSWTSGGSTDTQYF
TRBJ2-5 . TRBV14 many TGTGCCAGCAGCCCGAGAGTAGTATCGCCCCAAGAGACCCAGTACTTC CASSPRVVSPQETQYF
TRBJ2-3 . TRBV12-3/TRBV12-4 many TGTGCCAGCAGCATCCCAACAGGGTCTCTAAGTCGGGGGCACACAGATACGCAGTATTTT CASSIPTGSLSRGHTDTQYF
TRBJ2-1 TRBD1 TRBV27 once TGTGCCAGCAGTTTATCCCCGACAGGGACCTACAATGGGCAGTTCTTC CASSLSPTGTYNGQFF
TRBJ1-1 . TRBV24-1 many TGTGCCACCAGTGATTCCAGGGGCTCGAACACTGAAGCTTTCTTT CATSDSRGSNTEAFF
TRBJ1-1 . TRBV27 . TGTGCCAGCAGCACCGGACAGCAGGCTGAAGCTTTCTTT CASSTGQQAEAFF
TRBJ2-7 . TRBV27 . TGTGCCAGCAGTTTTTCCCGATCCGCCCTCTACGAGCAGTACTTC CASSFSRSALYEQYF
TRBJ2-7 . TRBV30 many TGTGCCTGGGCGATAGACGTACCTCCCTACGAGCAGTACTTC CAWAIDVPPYEQYF
TRBJ2-3 . TRBV7-2 many TGTGCCAGCAGCTTAGTGGTCTACCCAGCGTTCGGTGATACGCAGTATTTT CASSLVVYPAFGDTQYF
TRBJ2-2 TRBD1 TRBV12-3/TRBV12-4 . TGTGCCAGCAGTCTCGACAGGGGGAACACCGGGGAGCTGTTTTTT CASSLDRGNTGELFF
TRBJ2-3 . TRBV12-3/TRBV12-4 many TGTGCCAGCAGTTTAGCGGGACTGGGGGATACGCAGTATTTT CASSLAGLGDTQYF
TRBJ1-6 . TRBV6-5 many TGTGCCAGCAGTTACCGGTATAATTCACCCCTCCACTTT CASSYRYNSPLHF
TRBJ1-1 . TRBV6-6 many TGTGCCAGCAGTTACGTCGGGACTGAAGCTTTCTTT CASSYVGTEAFF
TRBJ2-1 TRBD2 TRBV6-2/TRBV6-3 . TGTGCCAGCAGCGATACGACTAGCGGGGGGCTATACAATGAGCAGTTCTTC CASSDTTSGGLYNEQFF
TRBJ2-3 . TRBV27 many TGTGCCAGCAGTTTATATACTAGCACAGATACGCAGTATTTT CASSLYTSTDTQYF
TRBJ2-5 . TRBV2 many TGTGCCAGCACCCTGACAGAGCAAGAGACCCAGTACTTC CASTLTEQETQYF
TRBJ1-5 TRBD1 TRBV27 many TGTGCCAGCAGTTTTGGGCAGGGGGTTCAGCCCCAGCATTTT CASSFGQGVQPQHF
TRBJ1-1 . TRBV10-3 many TGTGCCATCAGTGAGGGAGGAGTGGGGGCTTTCTTT CAISEGGVGAFF
TRBJ1-5 . TRBV6-2/TRBV6-3 few TGTGCCAGCAGTTACTCGTTGCGGGATGGCAATCAGCCCCAGCATTTT CASSYSLRDGNQPQHF
TRBJ2-3 TRBD2 TRBV7-9 many TGTGCCAGCAGCCCGATAGCGGGGTGGCAGTATTTT CASSPIAGWQYF
TRBJ2-7 . TRBV28 many TGTGCCAGCAGTTTACGGGGACTTATAAGCTACGAGCAGTACTTC CASSLRGLISYEQYF
TRBJ1-1 . TRBV5-6 many TGTGCCAGCAGCTTGTGGCAACCCGACACTGAAGCTTTCTTT CASSLWQPDTEAFF
TRBJ2-3 TRBD1 TRBV14 . TGTGCCAGCAGCCATTACCTAGGGACAGTTACAGATACGCAGTATTTT CASSHYLGTVTDTQYF
TRBJ1-5 . TRBV19 few TGTGCCAGTAGTCCAGGGAGGAGCAATCAGCCCCAGCATTTT CASSPGRSNQPQHF
TRBJ1-2 TRBD1 TRBV4-3 . TGCGCCAGCAGCCGAGACAGGGGAACAGGCAGTTATCGGGGCTACACCTTC CASSRDRGTGSYRGYTF
TRBJ2-7 TRBD1 TRBV20-1 . TGCAGTGCCAGAACAGGGGGAGCCTACGAGCAGTACTTC CSARTGGAYEQYF
TRBJ2-2 . TRBV7-9 . TGTGCCAGCAGGGGTTCTATGACCGGGGAGCTGTTTTTT CASRGSMTGELFF
TRBJ2-3 . TRBV2 many TGTGCCAGCAGGGTGGACTTTCTCAGCACAGATACGCAGTATTTT CASRVDFLSTDTQYF
TRBJ1-1 . TRBV15 few TGTGCCACCAGCAGAGAGGGACACACGAACACTGAAGCTTTCTTT CATSREGHTNTEAFF
TRBJ1-6 TRBD1 TRBV5-4 . TGTGCCAGCAGCTTGGTGGGACAGGGAAATTCACCCCTCCACTTT CASSLVGQGNSPLHF
TRBJ2-1 TRBD2 TRBV2 many TGTGCCAGCACCCCGGGAGTAGCGGGGGCCTCAGGCAATGAGCAGTTCTTC CASTPGVAGASGNEQFF
TRBJ2-3 . TRBV7-9 many TGTGCCAGCAGGCCCCCCACCAACACAGATACGCAGTATTTT CASRPPTNTDTQYF
TRBJ2-1 . TRBV4-1 many TGCGCCAGCAGCTACGACCGGAATGAGCAGTTCTTC CASSYDRNEQFF
TRBJ2-7 . TRBV5-1 many TGCGCCAGCAGCCCCCGGTACGGGGTCTCCTCCTACGAGCAGTACTTC CASSPRYGVSSYEQYF
TRBJ2-2 . TRBV27 many TGTGCCAGCAGTCCGCTAGGGGTTACCCGGGCCGGGGAGCTGTTTTTT CASSPLGVTRAGELFF
TRBJ2-1 . TRBV7-9 many TGTGCCAGCAGCTTTGTAAGCGGGAATGAGCAGTTCTTC CASSFVSGNEQFF
TRBJ1-1 . TRBV3-1 few TGTGCCAGCAGCCAGGCCGGACGGGAGAACACTGAAGCTTTCTTT CASSQAGRENTEAFF